This T cell receptor beta chain was sequenced during a study of memory CD8 T cells in hepatitis C reinfection. In the study overall: Reinfection meant HCV RNA positivity after two negatives ≥60 days apart. Peak reinfection sampling occurred 3 to 8 weeks after detected reinfection.

Study-level results: Only four to six donors prevented definitive conclusions about public clonotypes.

The time point denotes: peak reinfection, 3 to 8 weeks after reinfection detection. TCR sequencing was done directly ex vivo on sorted cells, without expansion in vitro. Two donors provided sorted CD3+ CD8+ CD45RO- naive CD8 T cells at all three reinfection time points. Assay used: immunoSEQ multiplex PCR; TCRdb lists only in-frame clones, some missing. The sample yields 40,000 to 45,000 clones, approximately 90% seen once. Per germline, CDR1 SNHLY and CDR2 FYNNEI. CDR3 length: 13 residues. The germline V and J ends were trimmed by 6 bases and 10 bases, with 16 bases remaining between them. In regard to this clone: The antigen is unknown.

This chain joins TRBV2 and TRBJ2-1; D may be TRBD1 (6 bases). The sequencing sample was made of naive CD8+ T cells sorted from blood. The TCR was taken from a man aged 18 to 29 with hepatitis C virus infection. Here the CDR3 reads CASRVTGFGEQFF. CDR3 DNA: TGTGCCAGCAGAGTAACAGGGTTTGGCGAGCAGTTCTTC.